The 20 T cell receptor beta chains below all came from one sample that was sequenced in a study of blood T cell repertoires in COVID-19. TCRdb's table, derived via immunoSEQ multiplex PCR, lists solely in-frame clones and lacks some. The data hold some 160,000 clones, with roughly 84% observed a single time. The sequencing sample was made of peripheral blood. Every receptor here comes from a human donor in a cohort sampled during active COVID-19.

The CDR3 is CASSDPGQAYNEQFF. In nucleotides, the CDR3 is TGTGCCAGCAGTGACCCAGGACAGGCGTACAATGAGCAGTTCTTC. The chain employs TRBV25-1 and TRBJ2-1; TRBD1 matches 7 bases. Looked up from germline, CDR1 is MGHDK and CDR2 is SYGVNS. The CDR3 has 15 residues. The V and J ends lost 3 bases and 4 bases, in that order; junction bases with no gene match: 6.

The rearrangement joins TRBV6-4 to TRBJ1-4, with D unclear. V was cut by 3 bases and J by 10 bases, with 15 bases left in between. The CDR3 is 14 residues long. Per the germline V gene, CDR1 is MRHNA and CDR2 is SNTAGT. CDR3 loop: CASSESADGGKLFF. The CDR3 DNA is TGTGCCAGCAGTGAGTCGGCAGACGGAGGAAAACTGTTTTTT.

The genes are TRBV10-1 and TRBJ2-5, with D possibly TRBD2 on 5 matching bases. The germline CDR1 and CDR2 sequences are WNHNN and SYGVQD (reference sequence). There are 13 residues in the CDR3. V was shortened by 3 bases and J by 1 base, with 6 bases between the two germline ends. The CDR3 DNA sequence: TGCGCCAGCAGTGAAAGCGGCCAAGAGACCCAGTACTTC. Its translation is CASSESGQETQYF.

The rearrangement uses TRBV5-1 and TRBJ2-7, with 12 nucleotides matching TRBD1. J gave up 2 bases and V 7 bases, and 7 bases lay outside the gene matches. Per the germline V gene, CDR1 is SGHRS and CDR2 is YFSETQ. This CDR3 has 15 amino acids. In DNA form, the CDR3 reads TGCGCCAGCGGACAGGGACAGGGGGCCACCTACGAGCAGTACTTC. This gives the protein CASGQGQGATYEQYF.

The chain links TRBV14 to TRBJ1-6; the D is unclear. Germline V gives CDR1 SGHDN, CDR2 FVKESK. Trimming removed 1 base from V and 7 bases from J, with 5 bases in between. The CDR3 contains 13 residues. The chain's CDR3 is CASSQGRNSPLHF. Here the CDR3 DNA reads TGTGCCAGCAGCCAAGGTCGGAATTCACCCCTCCACTTT.

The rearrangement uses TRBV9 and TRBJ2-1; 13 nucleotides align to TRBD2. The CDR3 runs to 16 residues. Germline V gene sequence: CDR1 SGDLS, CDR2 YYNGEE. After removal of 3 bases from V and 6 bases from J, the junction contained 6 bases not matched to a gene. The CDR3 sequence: CASSAGLAGRSNEQFF. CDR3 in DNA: TGTGCCAGCAGCGCGGGACTAGCGGGAAGGAGCAATGAGCAGTTCTTC.

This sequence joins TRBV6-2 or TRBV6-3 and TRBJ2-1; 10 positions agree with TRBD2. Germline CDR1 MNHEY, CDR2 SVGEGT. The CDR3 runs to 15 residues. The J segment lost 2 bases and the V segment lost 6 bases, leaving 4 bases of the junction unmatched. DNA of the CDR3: TGTGCCAGCAGCCCAAGCGGGAGGGCCTACAATGAGCAGTTCTTC. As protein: CASSPSGRAYNEQFF.

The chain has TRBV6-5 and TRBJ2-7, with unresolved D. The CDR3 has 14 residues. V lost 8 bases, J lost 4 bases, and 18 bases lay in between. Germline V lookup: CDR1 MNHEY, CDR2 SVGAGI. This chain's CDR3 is CASSSTNLAYEQYF. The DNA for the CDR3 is TGTGCCAGCTCCTCTACGAATCTCGCGTACGAGCAGTACTTC.

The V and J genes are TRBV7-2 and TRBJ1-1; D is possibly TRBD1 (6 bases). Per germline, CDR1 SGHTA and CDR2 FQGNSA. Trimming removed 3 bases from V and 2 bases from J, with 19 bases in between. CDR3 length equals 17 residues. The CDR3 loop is CASSLVGGRGSNTEAFF. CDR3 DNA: TGTGCCAGCAGCTTGGTCGGGGGGCGGGGATCTAACACTGAAGCTTTCTTT.

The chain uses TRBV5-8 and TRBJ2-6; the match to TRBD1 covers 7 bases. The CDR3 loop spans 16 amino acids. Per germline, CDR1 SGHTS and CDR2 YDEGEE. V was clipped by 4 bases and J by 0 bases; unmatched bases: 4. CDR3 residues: CASSQTGISGANVLTF. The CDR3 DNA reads TGTGCCAGCAGCCAGACAGGGATCTCTGGGGCCAACGTCCTGACTTTC.

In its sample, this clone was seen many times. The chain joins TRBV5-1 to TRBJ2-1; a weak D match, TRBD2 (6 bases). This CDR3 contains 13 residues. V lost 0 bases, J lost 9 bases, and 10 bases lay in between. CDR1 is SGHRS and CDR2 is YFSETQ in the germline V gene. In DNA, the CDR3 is TGCGCCAGCAGCTTGGCGACTAGGATTGAGCAGTTCTTC. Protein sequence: CASSLATRIEQFF.

CDR3 amino acids: CSASPGGTEAFF. CDR3 nucleotide sequence: TGCAGTGCTAGTCCGGGAGGGACTGAAGCTTTCTTT. The rearrangement joins TRBV20-1 to TRBJ1-1; unclear D gene. Trimming shortened V by 3 bases and J by 5 bases, and 10 bases separated the two germline ends. The CDR3 is 12 residues long. Germline-derived CDR1 and CDR2 are DFQATT and SNEGSKA (reference sequence).

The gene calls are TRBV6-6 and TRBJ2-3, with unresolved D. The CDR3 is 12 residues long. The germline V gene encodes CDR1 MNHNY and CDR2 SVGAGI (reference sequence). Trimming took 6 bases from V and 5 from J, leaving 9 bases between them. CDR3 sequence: CASRNWRDTQYF. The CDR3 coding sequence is TGTGCCAGCAGGAATTGGAGAGATACGCAGTATTTT.

CDR3 residues: CASSLPGLGVGELFF. The CDR3 DNA reads as TGTGCCAGCAGCTTGCCGGGACTAGGTGTCGGGGAGCTGTTTTTT. The chain uses TRBV7-2 and TRBJ2-2, with TRBD2 matching 8 bases. This CDR3 has 15 residues. V shed 3 bases and J 7 bases; nucleotides not matched to a gene: 7. The germline gives CDR1 SGHTA, CDR2 FQGNSA.

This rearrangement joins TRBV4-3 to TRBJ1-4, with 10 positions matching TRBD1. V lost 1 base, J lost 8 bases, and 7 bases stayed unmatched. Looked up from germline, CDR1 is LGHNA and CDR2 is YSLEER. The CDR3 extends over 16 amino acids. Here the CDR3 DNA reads TGCGCCAGCAGCCAAGGGGCCGGGACAGGGGAGGAAAAACTGTTTTTT. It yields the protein CASSQGAGTGEEKLFF.

The CDR3 spells CATSRDQGIKQFF. In DNA, the CDR3 is TGTGCCACCAGCAGAGATCAGGGAATTAAGCAGTTCTTC. This chain uses TRBV15 with TRBJ2-1, with a weak D call TRBD1 (5 bases). Deletions cut 0 bases from V and 11 bases from J, with 11 bases between. This CDR3 is built from 13 residues. Germline V gene sequence: CDR1 LNHNV, CDR2 YYDKDF (reference sequence).

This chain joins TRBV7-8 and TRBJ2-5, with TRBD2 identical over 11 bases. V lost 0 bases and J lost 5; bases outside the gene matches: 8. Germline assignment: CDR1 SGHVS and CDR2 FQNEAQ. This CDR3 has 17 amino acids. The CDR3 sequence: CASSLAGSGRAVETQYF. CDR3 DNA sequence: TGTGCCAGCAGCTTAGCGGGTAGCGGGAGGGCGGTGGAGACCCAGTACTTC.

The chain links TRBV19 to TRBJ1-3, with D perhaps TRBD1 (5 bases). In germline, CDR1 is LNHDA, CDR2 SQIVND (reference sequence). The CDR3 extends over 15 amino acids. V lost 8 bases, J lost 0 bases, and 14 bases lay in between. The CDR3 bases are TGTGCCAGTTCTCTCAGGGCCCACTCTGGAAACACCATATATTTT. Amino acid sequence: CASSLRAHSGNTIYF.

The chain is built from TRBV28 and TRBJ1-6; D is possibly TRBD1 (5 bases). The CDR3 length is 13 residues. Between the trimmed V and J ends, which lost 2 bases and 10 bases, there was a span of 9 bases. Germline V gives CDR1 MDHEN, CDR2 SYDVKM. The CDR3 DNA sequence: TGTGCCAGCAGTTTACGGGGGAGGTCACCCCTCCACTTT. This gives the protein CASSLRGRSPLHF.

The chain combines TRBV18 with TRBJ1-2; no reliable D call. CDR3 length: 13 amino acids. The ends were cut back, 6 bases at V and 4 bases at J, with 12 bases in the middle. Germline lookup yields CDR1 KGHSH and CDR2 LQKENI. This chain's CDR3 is CASSPESAYGYTF. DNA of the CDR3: TGTGCCAGCTCCCCAGAGAGCGCCTATGGCTACACCTTC.